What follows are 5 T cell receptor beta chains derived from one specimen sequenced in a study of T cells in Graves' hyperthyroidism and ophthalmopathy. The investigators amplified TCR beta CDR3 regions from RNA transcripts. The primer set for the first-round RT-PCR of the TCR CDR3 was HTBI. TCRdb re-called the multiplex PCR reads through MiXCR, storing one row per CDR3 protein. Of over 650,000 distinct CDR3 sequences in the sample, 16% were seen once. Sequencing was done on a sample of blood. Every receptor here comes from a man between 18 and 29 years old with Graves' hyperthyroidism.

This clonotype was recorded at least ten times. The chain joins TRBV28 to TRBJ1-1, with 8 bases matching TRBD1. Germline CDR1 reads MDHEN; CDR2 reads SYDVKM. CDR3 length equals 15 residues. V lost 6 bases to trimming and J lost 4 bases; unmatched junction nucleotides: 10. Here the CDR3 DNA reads TGTGCCAGCAGAACTTTAGGACAGGGCACCACTGAAGCTTTCTTT. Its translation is CASRTLGQGTTEAFF.

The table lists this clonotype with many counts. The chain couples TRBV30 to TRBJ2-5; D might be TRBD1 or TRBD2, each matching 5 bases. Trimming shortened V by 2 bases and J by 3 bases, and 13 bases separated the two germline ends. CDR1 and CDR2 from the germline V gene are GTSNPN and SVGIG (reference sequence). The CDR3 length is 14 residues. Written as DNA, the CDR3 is TGTGCCTGGAGTCCACCGGGACCTGAAGAGACCCAGTACTTC. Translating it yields CAWSPPGPEETQYF. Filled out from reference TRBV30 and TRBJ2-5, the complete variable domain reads SQTIHQWPATLVQPVGSPLSLECTVEGTSNPNLYWYRQAAGRGLQLLFYSVGIGQISSEVPQNLSASRPQDRQFILSSKKLLLSDSGFYLCAWSPPGPEETQYFGPGTRLLVL.

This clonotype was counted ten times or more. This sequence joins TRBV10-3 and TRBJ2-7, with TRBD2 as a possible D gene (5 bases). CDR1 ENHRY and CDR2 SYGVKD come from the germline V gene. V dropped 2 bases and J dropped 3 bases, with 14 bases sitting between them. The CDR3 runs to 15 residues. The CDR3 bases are TGTGCCATCAGTGAGGGGGAGAGGCGAAACTACGAGCAGTACTTC. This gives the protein CAISEGERRNYEQYF.

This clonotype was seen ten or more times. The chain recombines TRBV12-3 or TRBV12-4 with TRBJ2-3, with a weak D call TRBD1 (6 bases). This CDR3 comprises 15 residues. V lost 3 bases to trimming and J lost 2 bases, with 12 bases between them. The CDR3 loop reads CASSFLGASTDTQYF. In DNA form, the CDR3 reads TGTGCCAGCAGTTTCTTGGGGGCTTCCACAGATACGCAGTATTTT.

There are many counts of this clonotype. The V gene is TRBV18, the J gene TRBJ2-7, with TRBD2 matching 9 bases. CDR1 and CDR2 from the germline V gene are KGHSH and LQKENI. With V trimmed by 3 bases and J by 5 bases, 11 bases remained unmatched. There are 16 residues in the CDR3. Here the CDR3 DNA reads TGTGCCAGCTCACCGGTTTTTAGCGGGAGATCCAACGAGCAGTACTTC. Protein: CASSPVFSGRSNEQYF. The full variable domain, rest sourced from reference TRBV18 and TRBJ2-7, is NAGVMQNPRHLVRRRGQEARLRCSPMKGHSHVYWYRQLPEEGLKFMVYLQKENIIDESGMPKERFSAEFPKEGPSILRIQQVVRGDSAAYFCASSPVFSGRSNEQYFGPGTRLTVT.